The sequence of this T cell receptor beta chain was determined in a study of T cell repertoires in cytomegalovirus infection. In the study overall: Shared public TCR beta signatures pointed to both CMV infection and a matching HLA type.

Findings and caveats of the study: HLA-C-restricted CMV-specific TCR beta clonotypes were dominant in the ex vivo response. The cumulative frequency of public TCR beta families identified carriers of CMV plus the relevant HLA.

This clonotype turned up a few times. Its target is not known. V shed 6 bases and J shed 2 bases, with 14 bases lying between them. This CDR3 has 14 amino acids. Germline V CDR1 and CDR2: LNHDA, SQIVND (reference sequence). Each CDR3 protein gets one entry after TCRdb re-called the reads with MiXCR. The sample lists about 300,000 distinct CDR3 sequences; around 10% were seen once. This TCR derives from a human donor in good health (CMV status not recorded). Some clones in this sample may be carry-over from other donors' samples. The specimen was PBMCs. The genes are TRBV19 and TRBJ2-7; unclear D gene. DNA of the CDR3: TGTGCCAGTAGGAGAACCACACGAACCTACGAGCAGTACTTC. As protein: CASRRTTRTYEQYF.